The source of this T cell receptor beta chain is a study of T cells in Graves' hyperthyroidism and ophthalmopathy. Trimming took 7 bases from V and 0 from J; bases not matched to a gene: 6. Germline CDR1 reads LNHDA; CDR2 reads SQIVND (reference sequence). CDR3 size: 15 residues. Amplification yielded TCR beta CDR3 regions, with RNA transcripts as the source. The HTBI primer set served for first-round RT-PCR of the TCR CDR3. TCRdb recomputed calls from the multiplex PCR reads with MiXCR, one row per CDR3 protein. The table has 700,000 or so distinct CDR3 sequences, roughly 15% seen once. Stable Graves' hyperthyroidism denoted no ophthalmopathy progression over 18 months. Hyperthyroidism was newly diagnosed in patients aged 18 to 65 (duration under 2 months). Together with thyroid ultrasound, orbital computed tomography, serum thyroxine and TRAb, clinical symptoms were used for diagnoses.

The rearrangement links TRBV19 to TRBJ1-1; TRBD1 matches at 9 bases. Sequencing was done on a sample of blood. The receptor was isolated from a man aged 18 to 30 with Graves' hyperthyroidism. CDR3 amino acids: CASKTGGYMNTEAFF. DNA of the CDR3: TGTGCCAGTAAAACAGGGGGCTACATGAACACTGAAGCTTTCTTT.